The 32 T cell receptor beta chains reported below all come from one sample, sequenced in a study of blood T cell repertoires in COVID-19. The data were produced by immunoSEQ multiplex PCR, yet TCRdb's version contains in-frame clones alone and is incomplete. The table records tens of thousands of clones, roughly 80% of them present only once. Sequenced input: peripheral blood. The receptors were sampled from a man aged 65 to 85 with acute or convalescent COVID-19.

J is TRBJ1-3 and V is TRBV5-6; 11 bases match TRBD1. The CDR3 spans 16 residues. The junction had 4 bases not matched to a gene; V was cut back by 3 bases and J by 2 bases. The germline V gene has CDR1 SGHDT and CDR2 YYEEEE. The CDR3 DNA follows: TGTGCCAGCAGCTACGGACAGGGGGCAGCTGGAAACACCATATATTTT. Its translation: CASSYGQGAAGNTIYF.

This chain joins TRBV6-4 and TRBJ1-6; D call uncertain. V shed 3 bases and J shed 7 bases, with 7 bases lying between them. The CDR3 loop spans 13 amino acids. The germline V gene has CDR1 MRHNA and CDR2 SNTAGT. In DNA, the CDR3 is TGTGCCAGCAGTGAAACCGAGAATTCACCCCTCCACTTT. Translated, it gives CASSETENSPLHF.

The genes are TRBV6-5 and TRBJ2-5, with D tentatively TRBD2 (7 bases). The germline CDR1 and CDR2 sequences are MNHEY and SVGAGI. This CDR3 region has 13 residues. Between the trimmed V and J ends, which lost 8 bases and 5 bases, there was a span of 15 bases. In DNA form, the CDR3 reads TGTGCCAGCTTTGCGGGGGCGAAGGAGACCCAGTACTTC. It is translated as CASFAGAKETQYF.

The CDR3 loop is CASSSSGTDTQYF. CDR3 DNA: TGTGCCAGCAGCTCCTCGGGCACAGATACGCAGTATTTT. V and J are TRBV11-3 and TRBJ2-3; D ambiguous. From germline, CDR1 is SGHNT and CDR2 YENEEA. The CDR3 contains 13 residues. Trimming left V 4 bases short and J 1 base short, with 6 bases between. Filled out from reference TRBV11-3 and TRBJ2-3, the complete variable domain reads EAGVVQSPRYKIIEKKQPVAFWCNPISGHNTLYWYLQNLGQGPELLIRYENEEAVDDSQLPKDRFSAERLKGVDSTLKIQPAELGDSAVYLCASSSSGTDTQYFGPGTRLTVL.

The rearrangement links TRBV29-1 to TRBJ1-2, with TRBD1 as a possible D gene (6 bases). The ends were cut back, 1 base at V and 6 bases at J, with 9 bases in the middle. Germline V gene lookup returns CDR1 SQVTM and CDR2 ANQGSEA. This CDR3 has 12 residues. CDR3 coding DNA: TGCAGCGTTGAAGGGGGGCGGGATGGCTACACCTTC. Protein sequence: CSVEGGRDGYTF. Using reference TRBV29-1 and TRBJ1-2 for the parts outside the CDR3, the full variable domain is SAVISQKPSRDICQRGTSLTIQCQVDSQVTMMFWYRQQPGQSLTLIATANQGSEATYESGFVIDKFPISRPNLTFSTLTVSNMSPEDSSIYLCSVEGGRDGYTFGSGTRLTVV.

This clone was counted once. J is TRBJ2-4 and V is TRBV4-1; TRBD1 matches at 10 bases. Germline CDR1 and CDR2: MGHRA and YSYEKL. Trimming removed 3 bases from V and 1 base from J; junction bases left unmatched: 6. The CDR3 is made up of 17 amino acids. The CDR3 nucleotides are TGCGCCAGCAGCCAGCAGACAGGGGGCGTTGCCAAAAACATTCAGTACTTC. This translates into CASSQQTGGVAKNIQYF.

The V gene is TRBV27, the J gene TRBJ2-7; 8 nucleotides match TRBD1. The germline CDR1 and CDR2 sequences are MNHEY and SMNVEV (reference sequence). The CDR3 is 14 amino acids. Losses at the gene ends were 4 bases for V and 6 bases for J; bases not matched to a gene: 8. DNA of the CDR3: TGTGCCAGCAGTTCCCCGGGACAGGCGGGCGAGCAGTACTTC. It encodes CASSSPGQAGEQYF.

The genes are TRBV2 and TRBJ1-5; D is perhaps TRBD1 (6 bases). CDR1 is SNHLY, CDR2 FYNNEI, per germline. The CDR3 has 13 amino acids. V shed 7 bases and J shed 1 base, with 8 bases lying between them. The CDR3 DNA follows: TGTGCCAGCACCACAGGGAGCAATCAGCCCCAGCATTTT. It translates to CASTTGSNQPQHF.

The chain couples TRBV27 to TRBJ2-3; the match to TRBD1 covers 11 bases. CDR1 and CDR2 from the germline V gene are MNHEY and SMNVEV (reference sequence). After removal of 8 bases from V and 3 bases from J, the junction contained 4 bases not matched to a gene. This CDR3 region has 14 residues. The CDR3 sequence: CASGQGAGTDTQYF. In nucleotides, the CDR3 is TGTGCCAGCGGACAGGGGGCCGGGACAGATACGCAGTATTTT.

The V call is TRBV6-2 or TRBV6-3, the J call TRBJ2-3, with 9 bases matching TRBD2. From germline, CDR1 is MNHEY and CDR2 SVGEGT. The CDR3 covers 15 residues. With 0 bases clipped from V and 7 bases from J, the junction kept 5 bases outside the gene matches. The CDR3 reads CASSYSSSGTYTQYF. The CDR3 nucleotides are TGTGCCAGCAGTTACTCATCTAGCGGGACCTATACGCAGTATTTT.

V and J are TRBV11-2 and TRBJ1-1; maybe TRBD1 (6 bases). V lost 2 bases and J lost 1, with 17 bases in between. The germline V gene has CDR1 SGHAT and CDR2 FQNNGV. The CDR3 extends over 17 amino acids. CDR3 loop: CASSLKRGPTWNTEAFF. Here the CDR3 DNA reads TGTGCCAGCAGCTTAAAGCGGGGGCCAACTTGGAACACTGAAGCTTTCTTT.

This chain connects TRBV6-6 to TRBJ2-5; 15 nucleotides agree with TRBD2. The CDR3 length is 16 residues. The V and J ends lost 4 bases and 6 bases, in that order; junction bases with no gene match: 6. Germline CDR1 reads MNHNY; CDR2 reads SVGAGI (reference sequence). DNA of the CDR3: TGTGCCAGCAGTTTTACCGGGACTAGCGGGGGGAAGACCCAGTACTTC. Residues: CASSFTGTSGGKTQYF.

DNA for the CDR3: TGTGCCAGCAGTTTCAAAACAGGGCCATCCCCCTACGAGCAGTACGTC. Protein sequence: CASSFKTGPSPYEQYV. The chain is built from TRBV28 and TRBJ2-7; possibly TRBD1 for D (6 bases). CDR1 is MDHEN, CDR2 SYDVKM, per germline. V lost 3 bases to trimming and J lost 2 bases, with 17 bases between them. The CDR3 totals 16 residues.

This chain links TRBV5-4 with TRBJ1-1, with 10 bases identical to TRBD1. The CDR3 runs 15 residues. Germline V CDR1 and CDR2: SGHNT, YYREEE (reference sequence). Unmatched junction bases numbered 7, after V lost 3 bases and J lost 5 bases. The CDR3 bases are TGTGCCAGCAGCTCCCTGACAGGGGGCCGGACTGAAGCTTTCTTT. Translating gives CASSSLTGGRTEAFF.

The V and J genes are TRBV3-1 (or the pseudogene TRBV3-2) and TRBJ2-5, with D tentatively TRBD1 (5 bases). Per the germline V gene, CDR1 is LGHDT and CDR2 is YNNKEL (reference sequence). V was pared by 0 bases and J by 2 bases, with 13 bases between. CDR3 length: 16 amino acids. This CDR3 reads CASSQDLGHIQETQYF. As DNA, the CDR3 is TGTGCCAGCAGCCAAGATCTAGGACACATACAAGAGACCCAGTACTTC.

This clone was counted once. The V call is TRBV24-1, the J call TRBJ2-1; tentatively, D is TRBD2 (6 bases). The CDR3 spans 12 residues. Germline CDR1 and CDR2: KGHDR and SFDVKD. Trimming took off 9 bases at V and 10 bases at J, with 15 bases between the two ends. The CDR3 loop is CATGSMGREQFF. CDR3 DNA: TGTGCCACCGGTAGCATGGGGAGGGAGCAGTTCTTC.

The gene calls are TRBV15 and TRBJ1-2; weak D call: TRBD1 (6 bases). Deletions cut 0 bases from V and 8 bases from J, with 13 bases between. This CDR3 has 14 amino acids. CDR1 and CDR2 (germline): LNHNV, YYDKDF (reference sequence). DNA of the CDR3: TGTGCCACCAGCAGAGAAGGGGGGGGTCGAGGCTACACCTTC. It encodes CATSREGGGRGYTF. The full variable domain, its missing parts supplied by reference TRBV15 and TRBJ1-2, is DAMVIQNPRYQVTQFGKPVTLSCSQTLNHNVMYWYQQKSSQAPKLLFHYYDKDFNNEADTPDNFQSRRPNTSFCFLDIRSPGLGDTAMYLCATSREGGGRGYTFGSGTRLTVV.

The V call is TRBV27, the J call TRBJ1-1; D is unclear. V lost 3 bases, J lost 3 bases, and 8 bases lay in between. Germline CDR1 is MNHEY and CDR2 is SMNVEV (reference sequence). This CDR3 comprises 13 residues. The CDR3 sequence is CASSFFEYTEAFF. CDR3 bases: TGTGCCAGCAGTTTTTTCGAGTACACTGAAGCTTTCTTT.

V usage is TRBV18 and J usage is TRBJ2-3; a possible D gene is TRBD1 (6 bases). The V gene lost 3 bases and the J gene lost 0 bases, with 7 bases spanning the gap. The CDR3 spans 14 residues. Germline V gene sequence: CDR1 KGHSH, CDR2 LQKENI. CDR3 sequence reads: CASSPDRSTDTQYF. CDR3 in DNA: TGTGCCAGCTCACCTGACAGGAGCACAGATACGCAGTATTTT.

The chain employs TRBV7-3 and TRBJ2-3; 12 bases are shared with TRBD2. After removal of 4 bases from V and 4 bases from J, the junction contained 6 bases not matched to a gene. The CDR3 totals 16 residues. In germline, CDR1 is SGHTA, CDR2 FQGTGA. In nucleotides, the CDR3 is TGTGCCAGCAGCTCGCTAGCGGGGGGGCCCCCAGATACGCAGTATTTT. It specifies CASSSLAGGPPDTQYF.

V usage is TRBV28 and J usage is TRBJ1-2, with D unresolved. Between the trimmed V and J ends, which lost 3 bases and 5 bases, there was a span of 7 bases. The germline CDR1 and CDR2 sequences are MDHEN and SYDVKM. The CDR3 totals 12 residues. CDR3 DNA sequence: TGTGCCAGCAGTTTTACGGGGTATGGCTACACCTTC. It yields the protein CASSFTGYGYTF.

Only one count was recorded for this clone. V is TRBV2 and J is TRBJ2-7; the D gene is possibly TRBD2 (6 bases). Germline CDR1 is SNHLY and CDR2 is FYNNEI. The CDR3 is 14 residues long. V was cut by 8 bases and J by 0 bases, with 14 bases left in between. CDR3 loop: CASRGGADSYEQYF. DNA of the CDR3: TGTGCCAGCCGAGGAGGGGCCGACTCCTACGAGCAGTACTTC.

This clone showed up just a few times. CDR3 DNA: TGTGCCAGCAGCCCCGTCAGGATTTCGAACGCCAAAAACATTCAGTACTTC. Its protein is CASSPVRISNAKNIQYF. The J gene is TRBJ2-4, the V gene TRBV28; D gene uncertain. The CDR3 runs 17 residues. Germline V gene sequence: CDR1 MDHEN, CDR2 SYDVKM. The V and J ends lost 6 bases and 1 base respectively, with 19 bases between them.

V usage is TRBV28 and J usage is TRBJ1-5; no reliable D call. The CDR3 runs to 16 residues. V lost 3 bases and J 3 bases, leaving 15 bases between the germline ends. CDR1 is MDHEN and CDR2 is SYDVKM in the germline V gene. CDR3 in amino acids: CASSFPPRRNNQPQHF. As DNA, the CDR3 is TGTGCCAGCAGTTTCCCCCCCCGGAGGAACAATCAGCCCCAGCATTTT. The whole variable domain, filled in from reference TRBV28 and TRBJ1-5, reads DVKVTQSSRYLVKRTGEKVFLECVQDMDHENMFWYRQDPGLGLRLIYFSYDVKMKEKGDIPEGYSVSREKKERFSLILESASTNQTSMYLCASSFPPRRNNQPQHFGDGTRLSIL.

The chain employs TRBV27 and TRBJ1-5; D perhaps matches TRBD1 (5 bases). This CDR3 comprises 15 residues. Germline CDR1 and CDR2: MNHEY and SMNVEV (reference sequence). The V end was cut by 6 bases, the J end by 9 bases, with 21 bases between. CDR3 nucleotide sequence: TGTGCCAGCAGGCCCCTAGCGGAGGGGAGGAGGCCCCAGCATTTT. It is translated as CASRPLAEGRRPQHF.

This clone was seen more than once but under ten times. The chain couples TRBV2 to TRBJ2-2, with 8 bases matching TRBD1. With V trimmed by 10 bases and J by 6 bases, 10 bases remained unmatched. This CDR3 has 14 residues. Germline V gene sequence: CDR1 SNHLY, CDR2 FYNNEI. The CDR3 DNA reads TGTGCCACCCAAGGACAGGGAGTAGCCGGGGAGCTGTTTTTT. The encoded protein is CATQGQGVAGELFF.

V gene TRBV11-2 combines with J gene TRBJ2-4, with 8 bases that match TRBD1. Germline assignment: CDR1 SGHAT and CDR2 FQNNGV. The CDR3 totals 18 residues. V was pared by 5 bases and J by 3 bases, with 15 bases of the junction left unmatched. The CDR3 DNA reads TGTGCCAGCAGCCCCCATGTACCCAGGGGGCGAGGCAAAAACATTCAGTACTTC. Protein sequence: CASSPHVPRGRGKNIQYF.

The chain joins TRBV3-1 (or the pseudogene TRBV3-2) to TRBJ2-7; the match to TRBD2 covers 11 bases. CDR3 length: 15 amino acids. V was pared by 4 bases and J by 5 bases, with 7 bases of the junction left unmatched. Germline CDR1 and CDR2: LGHDT and YNNKEL (reference sequence). The CDR3 sequence is CASSPDSGGANEQYV. DNA of the CDR3: TGTGCCAGCAGCCCTGATAGCGGGGGGGCTAACGAGCAGTACGTC.

This clone was observed a few times. The V call is TRBV11-2, the J call TRBJ2-1, with TRBD1 identical over 7 bases. The CDR3 length is 13 residues. Germline trimming cut 5 bases from V and 8 bases from J; bases unmatched to any gene: 6. Germline assignment: CDR1 SGHAT and CDR2 FQNNGV. CDR3 sequence: CASSKTGPDEQFF. CDR3 nucleotide sequence: TGTGCCAGCAGCAAGACAGGGCCGGATGAGCAGTTCTTC. Full variable domain (rest looked up from reference TRBV11-2 and TRBJ2-1): EAGVAQSPRYKIIEKRQSVAFWCNPISGHATLYWYQQILGQGPKLLIQFQNNGVVDDSQLPKDRFSAERLKGVDSTLKIQPAKLEDSAVYLCASSKTGPDEQFFGPGTRLTVL.

This clone was counted a few times. The chain uses TRBV19 and TRBJ2-2; 9 bases map to TRBD1. This CDR3 contains 15 residues. Germline-derived CDR1 and CDR2 are LNHDA and SQIVND (reference sequence). Trimming removed 5 bases from V and 11 bases from J; junction bases left unmatched: 12. The CDR3 DNA reads as TGTGCCAGTAGTTCCGGACAGGGGACGCAAAGTGAGCTGTTTTTT. Translation gives CASSSGQGTQSELFF. Looking up the rest from reference TRBV19 and TRBJ2-2 gives the full variable domain: DGGITQSPKYLFRKEGQNVTLSCEQNLNHDAMYWYRQDPGQGLRLIYYSQIVNDFQKGDIAEGYSVSREKKESFPLTVTSAQKNPTAFYLCASSSGQGTQSELFFGEGSRLTVL.

The chain carries TRBV19 and TRBJ2-1; unclear D gene. CDR1 is LNHDA, CDR2 SQIVND, per germline (reference sequence). This CDR3 region has 13 residues. The V end was cut by 1 base, the J end by 5 bases, with 6 bases between. The CDR3 DNA follows: TGTGCCAGTAGTATAGGAGTTAACAATGAGCAGTTCTTC. Its translation: CASSIGVNNEQFF. Variable domain in full (rest from reference TRBV19 and TRBJ2-1): DGGITQSPKYLFRKEGQNVTLSCEQNLNHDAMYWYRQDPGQGLRLIYYSQIVNDFQKGDIAEGYSVSREKKESFPLTVTSAQKNPTAFYLCASSIGVNNEQFFGPGTRLTVL.

The chain joins TRBV10-3 to TRBJ1-2; D might be TRBD1 (6 bases). This CDR3 region has 11 residues. V dropped 4 bases and J dropped 8 bases, with 8 bases sitting between them. Germline CDR1 reads ENHRY; CDR2 reads SYGVKD. CDR3 DNA: TGTGCCATCAGTGTTACAGGGGGCTACACCTTC. Translated: CAISVTGGYTF.